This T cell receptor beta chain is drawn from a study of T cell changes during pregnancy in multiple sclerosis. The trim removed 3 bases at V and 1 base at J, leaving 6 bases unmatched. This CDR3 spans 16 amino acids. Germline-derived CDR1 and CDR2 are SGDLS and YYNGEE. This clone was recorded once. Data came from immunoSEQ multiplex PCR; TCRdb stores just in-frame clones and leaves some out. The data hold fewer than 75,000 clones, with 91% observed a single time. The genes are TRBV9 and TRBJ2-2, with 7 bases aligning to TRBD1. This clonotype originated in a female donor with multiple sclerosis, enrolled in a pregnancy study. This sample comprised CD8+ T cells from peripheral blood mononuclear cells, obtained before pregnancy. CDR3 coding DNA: TGTGCCAGCAGCGCCCGGACAGGAAAGAACACCGGGGAGCTGTTTTTT. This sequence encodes CASSARTGKNTGELFF.